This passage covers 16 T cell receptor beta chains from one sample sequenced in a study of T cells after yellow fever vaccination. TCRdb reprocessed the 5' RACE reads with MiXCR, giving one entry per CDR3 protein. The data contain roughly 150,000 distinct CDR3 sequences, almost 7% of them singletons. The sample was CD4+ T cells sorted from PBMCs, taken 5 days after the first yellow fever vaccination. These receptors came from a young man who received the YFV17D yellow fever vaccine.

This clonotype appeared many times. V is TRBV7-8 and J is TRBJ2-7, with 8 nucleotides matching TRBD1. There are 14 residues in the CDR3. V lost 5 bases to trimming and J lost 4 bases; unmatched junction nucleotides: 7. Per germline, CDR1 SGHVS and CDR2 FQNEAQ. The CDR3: CASSPGQGRYEQYV. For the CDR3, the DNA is TGTGCCAGCAGCCCCGGACAGGGAAGGTACGAGCAGTACGTC.

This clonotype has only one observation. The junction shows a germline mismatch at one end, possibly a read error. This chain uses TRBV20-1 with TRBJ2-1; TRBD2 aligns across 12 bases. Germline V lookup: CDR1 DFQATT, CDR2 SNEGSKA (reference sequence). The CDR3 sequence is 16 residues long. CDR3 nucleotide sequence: TGCTGTGCCCAAGGACTAGCGGGGCCCGTTTACAATGAGCAGTTCTTC. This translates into CCAQGLAGPVYNEQFF.

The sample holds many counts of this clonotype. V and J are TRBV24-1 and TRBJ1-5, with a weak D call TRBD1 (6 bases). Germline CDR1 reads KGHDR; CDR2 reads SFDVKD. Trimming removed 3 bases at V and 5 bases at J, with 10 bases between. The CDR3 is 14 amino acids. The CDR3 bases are TGTGCCACCAGTGATAGGGACATCTATCAGCCCCAGCATTTT. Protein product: CATSDRDIYQPQHF.

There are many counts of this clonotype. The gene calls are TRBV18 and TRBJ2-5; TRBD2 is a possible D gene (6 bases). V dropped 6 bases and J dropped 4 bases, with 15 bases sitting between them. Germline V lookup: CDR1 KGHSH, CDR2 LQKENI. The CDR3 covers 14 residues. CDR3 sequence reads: CASSRTGVRETQYF. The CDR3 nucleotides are TGTGCCAGCTCCCGGACGGGGGTACGAGAGACCCAGTACTTC.

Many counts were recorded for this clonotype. The CDR3 DNA reads as TGTGCCAGTAGTCCGGCCGGGGCACGGGCGAACACTGAAGCTTTCTTT. Its protein product is CASSPAGARANTEAFF. The V gene is TRBV19, the J gene TRBJ1-1, with a weak D call TRBD1 (5 bases). The CDR3 consists of 16 residues. Germline lookup yields CDR1 LNHDA and CDR2 SQIVND (reference sequence). V lost 5 bases and J 1 base, leaving 17 bases between the germline ends.

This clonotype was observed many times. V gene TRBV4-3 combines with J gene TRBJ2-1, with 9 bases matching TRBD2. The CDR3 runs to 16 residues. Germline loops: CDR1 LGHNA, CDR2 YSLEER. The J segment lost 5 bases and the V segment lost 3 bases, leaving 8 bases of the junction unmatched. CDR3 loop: CASSHIGLAGNNEQFF. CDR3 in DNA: TGCGCCAGCAGCCACATTGGGCTAGCGGGGAACAATGAGCAGTTCTTC.

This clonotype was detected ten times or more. For the CDR3, the DNA is TGCGCCAGCAGCGCTTCATTAGCGGGGGGGCTGGATACGCAGTATTTT. Translation gives CASSASLAGGLDTQYF. The chain links TRBV5-1 to TRBJ2-3, with 11 bases that match TRBD2. Per germline, CDR1 SGHRS and CDR2 YFSETQ. V lost 4 bases to trimming and J lost 6 bases; unmatched junction nucleotides: 10. The CDR3 loop spans 16 amino acids. The variable domain in full, with the rest retrieved from reference TRBV5-1 and TRBJ2-3, is KAGVTQTPRYLIKTRGQQVTLSCSPISGHRSVSWYQQTPGQGLQFLFEYFSETQRNKGNFPGRFSGRQFSNSRSEMNVSTLELGDSALYLCASSASLAGGLDTQYFGPGTRLTVL.

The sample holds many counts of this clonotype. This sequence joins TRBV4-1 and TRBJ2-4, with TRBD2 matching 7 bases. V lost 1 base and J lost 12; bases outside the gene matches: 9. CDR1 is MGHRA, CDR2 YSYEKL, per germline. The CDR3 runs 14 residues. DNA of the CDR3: TGCGCCAGCAGCCAAGTCGGGGGAGCGGGGACTCAGTACTTC. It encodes CASSQVGGAGTQYF.

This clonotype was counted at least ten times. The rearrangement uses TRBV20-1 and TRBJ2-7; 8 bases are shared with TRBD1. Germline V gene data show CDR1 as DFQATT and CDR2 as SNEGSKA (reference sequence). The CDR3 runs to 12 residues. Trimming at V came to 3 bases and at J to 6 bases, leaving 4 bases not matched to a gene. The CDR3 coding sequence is TGCAGTGCTAGCCAGACAGGGGTCGAGCAGTACGTC. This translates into CSASQTGVEQYV.

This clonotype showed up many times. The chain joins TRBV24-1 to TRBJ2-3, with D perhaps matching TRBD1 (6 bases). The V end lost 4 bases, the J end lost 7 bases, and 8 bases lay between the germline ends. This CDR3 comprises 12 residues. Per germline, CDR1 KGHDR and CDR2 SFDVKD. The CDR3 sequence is CATSEQGYTQYF. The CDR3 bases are TGTGCCACCAGTGAACAGGGCTATACGCAGTATTTT.

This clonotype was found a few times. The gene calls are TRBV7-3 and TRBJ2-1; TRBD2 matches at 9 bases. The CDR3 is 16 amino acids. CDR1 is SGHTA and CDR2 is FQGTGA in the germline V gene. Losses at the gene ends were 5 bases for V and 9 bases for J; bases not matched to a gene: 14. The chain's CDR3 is CASSPQGGGGVGEQFF. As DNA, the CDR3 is TGTGCCAGCAGCCCCCAGGGGGGCGGGGGGGTTGGTGAGCAGTTCTTC.

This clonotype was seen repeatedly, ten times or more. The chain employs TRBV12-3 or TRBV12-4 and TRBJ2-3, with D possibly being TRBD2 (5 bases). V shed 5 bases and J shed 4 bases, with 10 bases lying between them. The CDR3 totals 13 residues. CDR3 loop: CASSLWGADTQYF. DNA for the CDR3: TGTGCCAGCAGTCTTTGGGGAGCAGATACGCAGTATTTT.

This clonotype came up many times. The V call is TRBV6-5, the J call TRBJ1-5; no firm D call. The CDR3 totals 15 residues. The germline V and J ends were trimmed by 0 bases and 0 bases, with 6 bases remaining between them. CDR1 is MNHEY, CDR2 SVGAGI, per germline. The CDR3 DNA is TGTGCCAGCAGTTACTCGGGTCATAGCAATCAGCCCCAGCATTTT. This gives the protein CASSYSGHSNQPQHF.

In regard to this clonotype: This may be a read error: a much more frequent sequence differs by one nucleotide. The CDR3 sequence: CASVYKYGYTF. CDR3 sequence (DNA): TGTGCCAGCGTGTATAAGTATGGCTACACCTTC. This chain uses TRBV2 with TRBJ1-2; D gene ambiguous. The CDR3 consists of 11 residues. V dropped 8 bases and J dropped 5 bases, with 9 bases sitting between them. Germline values: CDR1 SNHLY, CDR2 FYNNEI.

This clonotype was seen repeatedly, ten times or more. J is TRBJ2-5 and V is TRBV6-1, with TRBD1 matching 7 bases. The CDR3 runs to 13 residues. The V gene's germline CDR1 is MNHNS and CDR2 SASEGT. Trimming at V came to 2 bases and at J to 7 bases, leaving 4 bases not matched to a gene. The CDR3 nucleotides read TGTGCCAGCAGTGAACCACAGGGGACGACCCAGTACTTC. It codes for CASSEPQGTTQYF.

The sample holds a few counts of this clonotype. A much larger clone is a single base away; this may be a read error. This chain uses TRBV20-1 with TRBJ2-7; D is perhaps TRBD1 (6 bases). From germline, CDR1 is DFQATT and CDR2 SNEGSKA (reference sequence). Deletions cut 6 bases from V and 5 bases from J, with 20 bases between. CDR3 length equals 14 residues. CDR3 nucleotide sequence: TGCAGTGCCACCAACAGGGACGGTGCCGACGAGCAGTACTTC. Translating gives CSATNRDGADEQYF.